The 11 T cell receptor beta chains below come from one sample, sequenced in a study of T-cell memory formation after mild COVID-19. MiXCR, run by TCRdb on the 5' RACE reads, gives a single entry per CDR3 protein. The repertoire includes about 120,000 distinct CDR3 sequences, about 16% of them detected once, and around 14% sits in the top ten. The sequencing input was PBMCs or a T cell subset sorted from them (not recorded which). The receptors stem from an adult woman who had mild COVID-19 (a few samples of this study predate the infection). Cell type and time point are not known.

The V and J genes are TRBV7-3 and TRBJ1-1; D not certain. This CDR3 spans 16 amino acids. Germline V gives CDR1 SGHTA, CDR2 FQGTGA. V lost 0 bases to trimming and J lost 0 bases, with 11 bases between them. CDR3: CASSLTRVRVNTEAFF. The CDR3 region has the DNA TGTGCCAGCAGCTTAACACGCGTTAGGGTGAACACTGAAGCTTTCTTT.

This clonotype appeared a few times. The V gene is TRBV12-3 or TRBV12-4, the J gene TRBJ1-2; D remains unclear. V was trimmed by 5 bases and J by 0 bases, leaving 13 bases between them. The CDR3 is 15 residues long. DNA for the CDR3: TGTGCCAGCAGTGGGCTCGTCGGGGCTAACTATGGCTACACCTTC. Protein sequence: CASSGLVGANYGYTF.

This clonotype has a single count. This chain connects TRBV4-2 to TRBJ2-6, with 11 bases identical to TRBD1. Germline lookup yields CDR1 LGHNA and CDR2 YNFKEQ. V shed 4 bases and J 2 bases; nucleotides not matched to a gene: 1. This CDR3 spans 16 amino acids. The chain's CDR3 is CASSPGQGAGANVLTF. CDR3 coding DNA: TGTGCCAGCAGCCCGGGACAGGGGGCTGGGGCCAACGTCCTGACTTTC.

V and J are TRBV4-1 and TRBJ2-2; D ambiguous. Germline assignment: CDR1 MGHRA and CDR2 YSYEKL. V lost 3 bases, J lost 1 base, and 9 bases lay in between. This CDR3 spans 15 amino acids. The CDR3 DNA is TGCGCCAGCAGCCACCCTACAAGGAACACCGGGGAGCTGTTTTTT. This sequence encodes CASSHPTRNTGELFF.

The V gene is TRBV21-1, the J gene TRBJ2-5. TRBV21-1 is labeled a pseudogene. CDR3 length: 14 residues. The CDR3 DNA sequence: TGTGCCAGCAGCAAATTCGCAGCACAAGAGACCCAGTACTTC. It yields the protein CASSKFAAQETQYF.

This chain connects TRBV7-9 to TRBJ2-1, with 11 bases fitting TRBD2. Germline CDR1 reads SEHNR; CDR2 reads FQNEAQ (reference sequence). CDR3 length equals 13 residues. J lost 7 bases, V lost 8 bases, and 4 bases had no gene match. The CDR3 nucleotides read TGTGCCAGCTTACTAGCGGGAGCGAATGAGCAGTTCTTC. This codes for CASLLAGANEQFF.

This clonotype was detected only a few times. The chain carries TRBV29-1 and TRBJ2-5; no reliable D call. Trimming removed 1 base at V and 4 bases at J, with 7 bases between. The germline V gene has CDR1 SQVTM and CDR2 ANQGSEA. The CDR3 spans 12 residues. CDR3 loop: CSVEGGIETQYF. The CDR3 DNA sequence: TGCAGCGTTGAAGGAGGCATAGAGACCCAGTACTTC.

The CDR3 coding sequence is TGCGCCAGCTCCCCCACAAAGGCGGACACTGAAGCTTTCTTT. Protein: CASSPTKADTEAFF. The V and J genes are TRBV5-1 and TRBJ1-1, with D uncertain. CDR1 and CDR2 from the germline V gene are SGHRS and YFSETQ. The CDR3 is made up of 14 amino acids. V lost 7 bases and J lost 3, with 16 bases in between.

The rearrangement uses TRBV5-1 and TRBJ2-3, with 8 bases fitting TRBD1. The CDR3 has 14 amino acids. V shed 3 bases, J shed 5 bases, and the junction held 5 bases outside the gene matches. The germline CDR1 and CDR2 sequences are SGHRS and YFSETQ. The CDR3 sequence: CASSSGQGRDTQYF. CDR3 bases: TGCGCCAGCAGCTCCGGACAGGGCCGAGATACGCAGTATTTT.

The rearrangement uses TRBV19 and TRBJ2-2; 11 bases fit TRBD2. This CDR3 contains 15 residues. Germline trimming cut 6 bases from V and 3 bases from J; bases unmatched to any gene: 3. Per germline, CDR1 LNHDA and CDR2 SQIVND (reference sequence). The CDR3 here is CASSLLAGDTGELFF. The CDR3 region has the DNA TGTGCCAGTAGCCTACTAGCGGGAGACACCGGGGAGCTGTTTTTT.

This clonotype showed up just a few times. The rearrangement uses TRBV6-5 and TRBJ2-5; D not certain. Germline V gives CDR1 MNHEY, CDR2 SVGAGI. This CDR3 region has 12 residues. V was shortened by 6 bases and J by 3 bases, with 8 bases between the two germline ends. CDR3: CASRALEETQYF. The CDR3 nucleotides read TGTGCCAGCAGGGCTCTAGAAGAGACCCAGTACTTC.